This TCR beta chain was identified during a study of graft-versus-host responses after intestinal transplantation. On the study more broadly: Recipients uniformly received anti-thymocyte globulin induction, followed by tacrolimus and steroids for about 3 years.

This clone was detected a few times. What it binds is unknown. Sequenced by immunoSEQ multiplex PCR; TCRdb stores in-frame clones only, minus some. Among 100,000 or so clones listed, about 90% were seen once. V shed 3 bases, J shed 2 bases, and the junction held 7 bases outside the gene matches. The CDR3 sequence is 16 residues long. Germline CDR1 and CDR2: ENHRY and SYGVKD. General study findings and limits: Recipient marrow contained GvH clones, some of which appeared first in ileum or blood. Across patients carrying graft-donor T cell macrochimerism, allografts held high graft-versus-host to host-versus-graft clonal ratios.

The sequencing used unstimulated CD4+ T cells sorted from spleen or lymph node cells, collected before transplant. This sequence was found in a human donor who was the organ donor for an intestinal transplant. The chain links TRBV10-3 to TRBJ2-7; 10 bases are a match to TRBD2. The CDR3 region has the DNA TGTGCCATCAGTGACTCCCCTAGCGGGGGTACCTACGAGCAGTACTTC. It codes for CAISDSPSGGTYEQYF.